The clone carrying this TCR beta chain occurred a few times. Its target is not known. This entry is derived from a study of blood T cells in healthy people across ages. Study-wide findings and caveats: Versus aged donors, long-lived donors had higher diversity and more naive CD4+ cells. Diversity figures derived from one million T cells were judged to underestimate the true value. Older age went with lower TCR beta diversity per million T cells, in a roughly linear way.

A second PCR of roughly 7 to 11 cycles used a sample-barcoded 5' primer and a J-beta primer mix. Through a template-switch adaptor with 12 random nucleotides, each cDNA molecule received a tag. Via MiXCR, TCRdb re-called the 5' RACE reads, giving one row per CDR3 protein. The sample lists hundreds of thousands of distinct CDR3 sequences, 21% occurring once. V was clipped by 4 bases and J by 0 bases, with 11 bases between them. Looked up from germline, CDR1 is SGHRS and CDR2 is YFSETQ. The length of the CDR3 is 15 residues. The receptor was isolated from a man between 65 and 85 years old in good health. The chain links TRBV5-1 to TRBJ2-1, with a tentative D call TRBD1 (5 bases). What was sequenced was blood. In DNA, the CDR3 is TGCGCCAGCAGCAAGACAGTACTCTCCTACAATGAGCAGTTCTTC. Amino acid sequence: CASSKTVLSYNEQFF.